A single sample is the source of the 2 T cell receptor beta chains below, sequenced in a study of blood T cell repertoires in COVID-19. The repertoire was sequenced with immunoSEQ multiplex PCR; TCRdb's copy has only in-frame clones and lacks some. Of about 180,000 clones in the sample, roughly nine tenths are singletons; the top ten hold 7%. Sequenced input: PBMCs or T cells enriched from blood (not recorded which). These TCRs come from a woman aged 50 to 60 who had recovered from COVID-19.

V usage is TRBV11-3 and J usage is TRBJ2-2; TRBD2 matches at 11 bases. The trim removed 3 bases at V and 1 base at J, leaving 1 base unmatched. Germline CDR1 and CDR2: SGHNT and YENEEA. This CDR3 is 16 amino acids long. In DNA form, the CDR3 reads TGTGCCAGCAGCTTTCTAGCGGGGGGGAACACCGGGGAGCTGTTTTTT. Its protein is CASSFLAGGNTGELFF.

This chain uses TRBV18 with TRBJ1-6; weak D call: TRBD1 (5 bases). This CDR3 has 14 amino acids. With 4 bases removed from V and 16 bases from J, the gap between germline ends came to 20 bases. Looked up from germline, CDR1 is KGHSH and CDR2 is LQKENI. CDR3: CASSRSTPRASLHF. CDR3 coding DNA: TGTGCCAGCTCACGATCCACACCCAGGGCCTCGCTCCACTTT.